The source of this T cell receptor beta chain is a study of T-cell reconstitution after alpha-beta-depleted transplantation in children. V shed 5 bases, J shed 3 bases, and the junction held 5 bases outside the gene matches. This CDR3 contains 13 residues. Germline CDR1 reads SQVTM; CDR2 reads ANQGSEA. The authors prepared the TCRbeta library with unique molecular identifiers. TCRdb analysed the PCR reads with MiXCR anew, one entry per CDR3 protein. The sample has approximately 110,000 distinct CDR3 sequences; more than 20% are singletons. Note on this clonotype: Its specificity is unknown.

Whole-study results and caveats: After transplant, high TCRbeta diversity at day 60 in some patients arose from surviving recipient T cells and thymic progenitors. T cells produced anew were the main source of T-cell counts and diversity one year after transplant. It was reported that alpha-beta T cells came from several hundred expanded graft clones (about two months after transplant).

Sequenced here: PBMCs, mostly from graft donor cells, sampled 180 days after TCRalphabeta/CD19-depleted stem cell transplant. This sequence joins TRBV29-1 and TRBJ2-7; 9 bases align to TRBD2. The clonotype was recovered from a male patient between 2 and 10 years old who had a stem cell transplant for chronic granulomatous disease, so the T cells may come from the graft donor. This chain's CDR3 is CSVLSGSLYEQYF. The DNA of the CDR3 is TGCAGCGTTCTTAGCGGGAGTCTCTACGAGCAGTACTTC.